This T cell receptor beta chain is from a study of response to subunit inactivated influenza vaccine. Broader study findings: It was suggested by the authors that few new T cells are recruited by each seasonal influenza vaccination.

Note on this clonotype: What it binds is unknown.

TCRdb used MiXCR to reprocess the RT-PCR reads, holding one entry per CDR3 protein. Here the sample spans around 580,000 distinct CDR3 sequences, over 9.5% being singletons. This CDR3 has 15 residues. V was clipped by 0 bases and J by 0 bases; unmatched bases: 3. Germline V gene data show CDR1 as SGHDT and CDR2 as YYEEEE. The chain is built from TRBV5-6 and TRBJ2-7; TRBD1 matches 7 bases. This material consisted of PBMCs from blood, taken on the day of vaccination. The sequence came from a man aged 45-60 years who received an inactivated influenza vaccine. CDR3 region: CASSLGDSSSYEQYF. CDR3 in DNA: TGTGCCAGCAGCTTGGGGGACAGTAGCTCCTACGAGCAGTACTTC.